These 13 T cell receptor beta chains were sequenced from one sample in a study of T-cell reconstitution after alpha-beta-depleted transplantation in children. Preparation of the TCRbeta library involved a method that used unique molecular identifiers. TCRdb recomputed calls from the PCR reads with MiXCR, one row per CDR3 protein. The data hold approximately 350,000 distinct CDR3 sequences, with about an eighth observed a single time. The source material was PBMCs, sampled from the stem cell graft. These receptor sequences come from a human donor who donated a stem cell graft to a child with Fanconi anemia.

The chain recombines TRBV7-9 with TRBJ2-2; D is uncertain. This CDR3 has 16 amino acids. Germline loops: CDR1 SEHNR, CDR2 FQNEAQ (reference sequence). Trimming removed 0 bases at V and 0 bases at J, with 8 bases between. CDR3 amino acids: CASSLALAANTGELFF. CDR3 DNA sequence: TGTGCCAGCAGCTTAGCCCTGGCCGCGAACACCGGGGAGCTGTTTTTT. The full variable domain, completed using reference TRBV7-9 and TRBJ2-2, is DTGVSQNPRHKITKRGQNVTFRCDPISEHNRLYWYRQTLGQGPEFLTYFQNEAQLEKSRLLSDRFSAERPKGSFSTLEIQRTEQGDSAMYLCASSLALAANTGELFFGEGSRLTVL.

This clonotype was seen a handful of times. The genes are TRBV9 and TRBJ1-2; tentatively, D is TRBD1 (6 bases). Germline CDR1 is SGDLS and CDR2 is YYNGEE. The CDR3 contains 13 residues. Trimming removed 0 bases at V and 8 bases at J, with 11 bases between. The DNA for the CDR3 is TGTGCCAGCAGCGTAGGACAGGAGTACGGCTACACCTTC. The encoded protein is CASSVGQEYGYTF.

The chain couples TRBV3-1 to TRBJ1-2, with a tentative D call TRBD1 (6 bases). Trimming removed 4 bases from V and 7 bases from J, with 16 bases in between. Germline lookup yields CDR1 LGHDT and CDR2 YNNKEL (reference sequence). The CDR3 is 14 residues long. CDR3 residues: CASSPYGAGAGYTF. The DNA for the CDR3 is TGTGCCAGCAGCCCATACGGAGCAGGGGCTGGCTACACCTTC.

This clonotype appeared many times. The gene calls are TRBV5-4 and TRBJ2-7; D is perhaps TRBD1 (6 bases). Germline assignment: CDR1 SGHNT and CDR2 YYREEE (reference sequence). The CDR3 length is 13 residues. The V end lost 6 bases, the J end lost 7 bases, and 17 bases lay between the germline ends. The chain's CDR3 is CASTIPPGEEQYF. In nucleotides, the CDR3 is TGTGCCAGCACGATACCACCAGGGGAAGAGCAGTACTTC.

This clonotype has only a few counts. The chain carries TRBV12-3 or TRBV12-4 and TRBJ2-4; the D call may be TRBD1 or TRBD2 (6 bases each). The V end lost 5 bases, the J end lost 0 bases, and 11 bases lay between the germline ends. The CDR3 spans 15 residues. The CDR3 region is CASSNWGAAKNIQYF. The CDR3 DNA is TGTGCCAGCAGTAATTGGGGGGCAGCCAAAAACATTCAGTACTTC.

The V and J genes are TRBV12-3 or TRBV12-4 and TRBJ2-1; 13 nucleotides agree with TRBD2. The junction had 6 bases not matched to a gene; V was cut back by 6 bases and J by 4 bases. The length of the CDR3 is 16 residues. The DNA of the CDR3 is TGTGCCAGCAGCCTGACTAGCGGGGGGCCTTACAATGAGCAGTTCTTC. Translated, it gives CASSLTSGGPYNEQFF.

This clonotype was seen a single time. The chain joins TRBV3-1 to TRBJ2-7, with 9 nucleotides matching TRBD1. Germline values: CDR1 LGHDT, CDR2 YNNKEL (reference sequence). The CDR3 covers 18 residues. In DNA form, the CDR3 reads TGTGCCTGCAGCCCCCGACCCCGATACGGACAGGGGACGTACGAGCAGTACGTC. Protein product: CACSPRPRYGQGTYEQYV.

The rearrangement uses TRBV10-3 and TRBJ1-1, with a possible D match to TRBD1 (5 bases). Trimming pared 6 bases from V and 1 base from J, leaving 12 bases between. This CDR3 region has 14 residues. From germline, CDR1 is ENHRY and CDR2 SYGVKD. The CDR3 coding sequence is TGTGCCATCAGGGGGCAACTCACGAACACTGAAGCTTTCTTT. It encodes CAIRGQLTNTEAFF.

Of note for this clonotype: A read error may explain this, as a much larger clone is one base away. The V call is TRBV20-1, the J call TRBJ2-3; no clear D gene. The CDR3 covers 11 residues. Germline V gene sequence: CDR1 DFQATT, CDR2 SNEGSKA (reference sequence). CDR3 sequence reads: CSSFKGDTHYF. DNA for the CDR3: TGCAGTTCCTTCAAGGGCGATACGCACTATTTT.

This clonotype was seen ten or more times. The chain has TRBV12-3 or TRBV12-4 and TRBJ1-5; the match to TRBD1 covers 9 bases. The CDR3 length is 14 residues. J lost 5 bases, V lost 6 bases, and 5 bases had no gene match. The DNA of the CDR3 is TGTGCCAGCAGCCCGACAGGGGGATATCAGCCCCAGCATTTT. Translating it yields CASSPTGGYQPQHF.

The chain links TRBV7-9 to TRBJ2-1; 8 bases agree with TRBD2. J gave up 8 bases and V 4 bases, and 7 bases lay outside the gene matches. This CDR3 is 14 amino acids long. Germline CDR1 SEHNR, CDR2 FQNEAQ (reference sequence). The CDR3 DNA is TGTGCCAGCAGCTCAAGCGGGGGAGGAGATGAGCAGTTCTTC. Translated: CASSSSGGGDEQFF.

This clonotype has a handful of counts. V and J are TRBV7-8 and TRBJ1-2, with D perhaps TRBD1 (6 bases). Trimming cost V 2 bases and J 8 bases, with 18 bases left between them. CDR1 is SGHVS, CDR2 FQNEAQ, per germline. CDR3 length: 15 residues. CDR3 loop: CASSLPGEGGFGYTF. The CDR3 DNA sequence: TGTGCCAGCAGCTTACCCGGGGAGGGGGGATTCGGCTACACCTTC. The full variable domain, completed using reference TRBV7-8 and TRBJ1-2, is GAGVSQSPRYKVAKRGQDVALRCDPISGHVSLFWYQQALGQGPEFLTYFQNEAQLDKSGLPSDRFFAERPEGSVSTLKIQRTQQEDSAVYLCASSLPGEGGFGYTFGSGTRLTVV.

This clonotype turned up a few times. V is TRBV14 and J is TRBJ2-1; 10 nucleotides line up with TRBD2. Germline V CDR1 and CDR2: SGHDN, FVKESK. Trimming took 5 bases from V and 4 from J; bases not matched to a gene: 8. The length of the CDR3 is 16 residues. CDR3 sequence reads: CASSLPPGLAYNEQFF. For the CDR3, the DNA is TGTGCCAGCAGCTTACCACCGGGACTAGCGTACAATGAGCAGTTCTTC. The variable domain in full, completed from reference TRBV14 and TRBJ2-1, reads EAGVTQFPSHSVIEKGQTVTLRCDPISGHDNLYWYRRVMGKEIKFLLHFVKESKQDESGMPNNRFLAERTGGTYSTLKVQPAELEDSGVYFCASSLPPGLAYNEQFFGPGTRLTVL.